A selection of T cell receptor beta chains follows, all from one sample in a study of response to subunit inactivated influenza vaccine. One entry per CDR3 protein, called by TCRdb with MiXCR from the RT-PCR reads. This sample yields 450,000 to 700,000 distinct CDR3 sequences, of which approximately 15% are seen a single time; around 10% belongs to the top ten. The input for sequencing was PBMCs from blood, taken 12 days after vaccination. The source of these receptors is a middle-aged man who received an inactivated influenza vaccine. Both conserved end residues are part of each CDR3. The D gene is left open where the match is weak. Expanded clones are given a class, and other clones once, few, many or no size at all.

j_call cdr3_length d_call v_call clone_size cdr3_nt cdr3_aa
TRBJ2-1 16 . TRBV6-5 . TGTGCCAGCAGTTACTCAAATCGGGGGGCCTCTAATGAGCAGTTCTTC CASSYSNRGASNEQFF
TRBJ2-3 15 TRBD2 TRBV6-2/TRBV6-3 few TGTGCCAGCAGGACCGGGGGGACCGTTCATTATACGCAGTATTTT CASRTGGTVHYTQYF
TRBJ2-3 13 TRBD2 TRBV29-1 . TGCAGCGTGGCGGGGGGATTCACAGATACGCAGTATTTT CSVAGGFTDTQYF
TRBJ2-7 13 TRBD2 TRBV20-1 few TGCAGTGCCCCGGGACTAGCGGACTACGAGCAGTACTTC CSAPGLADYEQYF
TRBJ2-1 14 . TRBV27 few TGTGCCAGCAGTCGGACACTCGGCTACAATGAGCAGTTCTTC CASSRTLGYNEQFF
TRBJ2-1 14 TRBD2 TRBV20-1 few TGCAGTGCCGATCGACTAGCGGGGGGGGATGAGCAGTTCTTC CSADRLAGGDEQFF
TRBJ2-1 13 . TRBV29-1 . TGCAGCGTTGATCCGGGGGCCTACAATGAGCAGTTCTTC CSVDPGAYNEQFF
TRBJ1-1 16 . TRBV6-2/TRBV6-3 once TGTGCCAGCAGTTACTCTGGGACCGTTGGGAACACTGAAGCTTTCTTT CASSYSGTVGNTEAFF
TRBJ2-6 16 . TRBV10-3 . TGTGCCATCAGTGGGGGGATGAATGCCGGGGCCAACGTCCTGACTTTC CAISGGMNAGANVLTF
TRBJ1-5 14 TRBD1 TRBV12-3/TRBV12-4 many TGTGCCAGCAGTCGGACAGGGGGCAGCCAGCCCCAGCATTTT CASSRTGGSQPQHF
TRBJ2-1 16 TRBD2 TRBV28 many TGTGCCAGCAGTTTGAGGCTAGCGGGAGCCTACAATGAGCAGTTCTTC CASSLRLAGAYNEQFF
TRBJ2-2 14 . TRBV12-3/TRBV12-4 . TGTGCCAGCAGCATACAGGTATCCACCGGGGAGCTGTTTTTT CASSIQVSTGELFF
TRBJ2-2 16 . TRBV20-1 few TGCAGTGCTAGATCGAGGGAGTGGGGGAGTACCGGGGAGCTGTTTTTT CSARSREWGSTGELFF
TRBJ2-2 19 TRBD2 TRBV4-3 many TGCGCCAGCAGCCAAGAAACTAGCGGGAGGTGGGCGAACACCGGGGAGCTGTTTTTT CASSQETSGRWANTGELFF
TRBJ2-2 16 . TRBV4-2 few TGTGCCAGCAGCCAAGATCGGCAGATAACAACCGGGGAGCTGTTTTTT CASSQDRQITTGELFF
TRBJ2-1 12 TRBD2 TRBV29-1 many TGCAGCGTTACTAGCGGGAGAAATGAGCAGTTCTTC CSVTSGRNEQFF
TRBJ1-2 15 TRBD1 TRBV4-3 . TGCGCCAGCAGCCAAGACAGGACAGGAAACTATGGCTACACCTTC CASSQDRTGNYGYTF
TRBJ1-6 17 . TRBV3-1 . TGTGCCAGCAGCCAAGAGGCGGACGGTCTCTATAATTCACCCCTCCACTTT CASSQEADGLYNSPLHF
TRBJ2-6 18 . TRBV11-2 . TGTGCCAGCAGCCTAGGTCAAGGGGTTTTTGGCGGGGCCAACGTCCTGACTTTC CASSLGQGVFGGANVLTF
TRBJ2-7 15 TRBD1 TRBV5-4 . TGTGCCAGCAGCTTGGAAGGGACAGGATACTACGAGCAGTACTTC CASSLEGTGYYEQYF
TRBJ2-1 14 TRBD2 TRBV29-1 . TGCAGCGTTTTAGGACTAGCGCCCGGCAATGAGCAGTTCTTC CSVLGLAPGNEQFF
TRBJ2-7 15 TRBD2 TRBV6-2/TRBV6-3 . TGTGCCAGCAGTTACGTTGGGACTAGAATTGGCGAGCAGTACTTC CASSYVGTRIGEQYF
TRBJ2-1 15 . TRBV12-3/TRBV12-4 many TGTGCCAGCAGTTTAGACTGGGCAGGGGACAATGAGCAGTTCTTC CASSLDWAGDNEQFF
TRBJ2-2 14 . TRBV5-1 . TGCGCCAGCAGCTCCCCATCGAACACCGGGGAGCTGTTTTTT CASSSPSNTGELFF
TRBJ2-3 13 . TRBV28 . TGTGCCAGCAGTTTACAGGGAAGGGGTACGCAGTATTTT CASSLQGRGTQYF
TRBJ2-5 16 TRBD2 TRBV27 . TGTGCCAGCAGTCCCGGGACTAGCGGGCTCCAAGAGACCCAGTACTTC CASSPGTSGLQETQYF
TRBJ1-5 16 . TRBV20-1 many TGCAGTGCTGGGGAGACAGGTGTGTGGAGCAATCAGCCCCAGCATTTT CSAGETGVWSNQPQHF
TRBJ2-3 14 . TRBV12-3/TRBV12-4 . TGTGCCAGCAGTTTACGCGGAGCGAAAGATACGCAGTATTTT CASSLRGAKDTQYF
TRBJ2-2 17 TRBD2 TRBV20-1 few TGCAGTGCTAGGGGGACTAGCGGGAGGAGCAGCACCGGGGAGCTGTTTTTT CSARGTSGRSSTGELFF
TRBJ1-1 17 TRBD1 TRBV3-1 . TGTGCCAGCAGCCAAGATCCTGGGACAGGGGTAGGCACTGAAGCTTTCTTT CASSQDPGTGVGTEAFF
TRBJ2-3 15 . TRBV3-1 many TGTGCCAGCAGCCAAGATACTATCAGACCAGATACGCAGTATTTT CASSQDTIRPDTQYF
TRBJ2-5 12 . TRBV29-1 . TGCAGCGCCGAGGGCCCTGGAGAGACCCAGTACTTC CSAEGPGETQYF
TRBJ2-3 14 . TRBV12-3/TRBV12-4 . TGTGCCAGCAGTCGGGGACAAACAACAGATACGCAGTATTTT CASSRGQTTDTQYF
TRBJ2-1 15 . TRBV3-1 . TGTGCCAGCAGCCCTCGGGGAGGCGGAGGGGATGAGCAGTTCTTC CASSPRGGGGDEQFF
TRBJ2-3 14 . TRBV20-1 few TGCAGTGCTAGAGGACCCCTCTTGACCGATACGCAGTATTTT CSARGPLLTDTQYF
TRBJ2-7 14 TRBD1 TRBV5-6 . TGTGCCAGCAGCCACGGGACAGGTGACTACGAGCAGTACTTC CASSHGTGDYEQYF
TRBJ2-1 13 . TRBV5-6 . TGTGCCAGCAGCGTAAAGGGGGGAAATGAGCAGTTCTTC CASSVKGGNEQFF
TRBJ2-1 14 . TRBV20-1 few TGCAGTGCCCCCATCCTTGGGGGGAACAATGAGCAGTTCTTC CSAPILGGNNEQFF